This entry lists 29 T cell receptor beta chains sequenced from one sample in a study of early T cells in non-severe SARS-CoV-2 infection. TCRdb reanalysed the 5' RACE reads using MiXCR and keeps one entry per CDR3 protein. Here the sample spans 75,000 to 80,000 distinct CDR3 sequences, roughly 9.4% being singletons. The sequenced sample consisted of whole blood. Receptor source: an adult who was a healthcare worker with PCR-confirmed SARS-CoV-2 infection or an uninfected control (not recorded which).

This clonotype was picked up many times. The chain recombines TRBV7-8 with TRBJ2-3; maybe TRBD2 (5 bases). V lost 5 bases and J lost 0, with 18 bases in between. This CDR3 has 17 residues. Germline assignment: CDR1 SGHVS and CDR2 FQNEAQ. CDR3 bases: TGTGCCAGCAGCCACGCCCGGGGTTCAGTAAGCACAGATACGCAGTATTTT. It specifies CASSHARGSVSTDTQYF. Combining the CDR3 with reference TRBV7-8 and TRBJ2-3 gives the whole variable domain GAGVSQSPRYKVAKRGQDVALRCDPISGHVSLFWYQQALGQGPEFLTYFQNEAQLDKSGLPSDRFFAERPEGSVSTLKIQRTQQEDSAVYLCASSHARGSVSTDTQYFGPGTRLTVL.

The genes are TRBV7-2 and TRBJ2-1; D is unclear. CDR3 size: 12 residues. Trimming removed 1 base at V and 9 bases at J, with 7 bases between. Germline V lookup: CDR1 SGHTA, CDR2 FQGNSA. For the CDR3, the DNA is TGTGCCAGCAGCTTAGATGTGGGTGAGCAGTTCTTC. It is translated as CASSLDVGEQFF.

This clonotype was observed a handful of times. The J gene is TRBJ2-7, the V gene TRBV7-9, with D perhaps being TRBD1 or TRBD2 (5 bases each). Germline V gene sequence: CDR1 SEHNR, CDR2 FQNEAQ (reference sequence). V was clipped by 1 base and J by 7 bases, with 14 bases between them. The CDR3 consists of 14 residues. The CDR3 sequence: CASSLGGLKGEQYF. The CDR3 nucleotides are TGTGCCAGCAGCTTAGGAGGGTTGAAGGGGGAGCAGTACTTC.

There are many counts of this clonotype. The J gene is TRBJ1-1, the V gene TRBV25-1; 7 bases are a match to TRBD1. V lost 3 bases, J lost 5 bases, and 6 bases stayed unmatched. This CDR3 is built from 14 residues. Germline V CDR1 and CDR2: MGHDK, SYGVNS. The CDR3 DNA reads as TGTGCCAGCAGTGAGGGAGGGGGCGAGACTGAAGCTTTCTTT. This sequence encodes CASSEGGGETEAFF.

The chain employs TRBV2 and TRBJ2-7; D might be TRBD1 (6 bases). V lost 8 bases and J lost 9, with 17 bases in between. Germline lookup yields CDR1 SNHLY and CDR2 FYNNEI. The CDR3 loop spans 12 amino acids. CDR3 nucleotide sequence: TGTGCCAGCGGCGACCGACAGGCTGGGCAGTACTTC. Protein sequence: CASGDRQAGQYF.

Many counts were recorded for this clonotype. The chain combines TRBV9 with TRBJ2-7; 8 nucleotides agree with TRBD2. CDR1 and CDR2 (germline): SGDLS, YYNGEE. The CDR3 spans 16 residues. With V trimmed by 3 bases and J by 6 bases, 14 bases remained unmatched. In DNA form, the CDR3 reads TGTGCCAGCAGCGCCGCACCCGGGACTAGTCTCTCCGAGCAGTACTTC. It specifies CASSAAPGTSLSEQYF.

Relative to its sample, this clonotype is medium-sized. The rearrangement uses TRBV4-1 and TRBJ2-2; D not resolved. The V gene's germline CDR1 is MGHRA and CDR2 YSYEKL. With 7 bases removed from V and 3 bases from J, the gap between germline ends came to 12 bases. The CDR3 is 14 amino acids. CDR3 in amino acids: CASTAGWDTGELFF. In DNA, the CDR3 is TGCGCCAGCACCGCCGGGTGGGACACCGGGGAGCTGTTTTTT.

In this sample, this clonotype turned up a few times. This chain links TRBV2 with TRBJ2-2, with D possibly matching TRBD1 (5 bases). V lost 6 bases to trimming and J lost 4 bases, with 15 bases between them. Germline lookup yields CDR1 SNHLY and CDR2 FYNNEI. The CDR3 is 15 residues long. CDR3: CASRVGRAFTGELFF. The CDR3 DNA sequence: TGTGCCAGCAGAGTTGGCAGGGCATTCACCGGGGAGCTGTTTTTT.

In its sample, this clonotype was seen many times. J is TRBJ2-7 and V is TRBV28; D possibly matches TRBD1 or TRBD2 (7 bases each). Germline CDR1 MDHEN, CDR2 SYDVKM. The CDR3 is 15 residues long. The V end lost 4 bases, the J end lost 4 bases, and 17 bases lay between the germline ends. The CDR3 loop is CASSSQGGLRYEQYF. CDR3 coding DNA: TGTGCCAGCAGTTCCCAGGGGGGGTTAAGGTACGAGCAGTACTTC.

The table lists this clonotype with a few counts. This rearrangement joins TRBV5-1 to TRBJ2-5, with 9 bases lining up with TRBD2. J was trimmed by 3 bases and V by 6 bases; bases with no gene match: 3. This CDR3 has 13 residues. Germline values: CDR1 SGHRS, CDR2 YFSETQ. CDR3 bases: TGCGCCAGCAACCCTAGCGGGAAAGAGACCCAGTACTTC. This codes for CASNPSGKETQYF.

This clonotype is termed medium-sized. The chain combines TRBV29-1 with TRBJ1-3, with D uncertain. There are 12 residues in the CDR3. Between the trimmed V and J ends, which lost 6 bases and 3 bases, there was a span of 9 bases. Looked up from germline, CDR1 is SQVTM and CDR2 is ANQGSEA. The DNA for the CDR3 is TGCAGCGTCACAGTTTTTGGAAACACCATATATTTT. Protein sequence: CSVTVFGNTIYF.

The chain combines TRBV3-1 with TRBJ2-5, with D maybe TRBD2 (6 bases). Germline CDR1 LGHDT, CDR2 YNNKEL (reference sequence). V lost 0 bases and J lost 4, with 15 bases in between. This CDR3 has 16 amino acids. CDR3 bases: TGTGCCAGCAGCCAAGATAAAACGGGAGCCTCAGAGACCCAGTACTTC. Encoded protein: CASSQDKTGASETQYF.

This clonotype was counted ten times or more. This chain uses TRBV20-1 with TRBJ2-2; 8 bases align to TRBD1. Germline CDR1 and CDR2: DFQATT and SNEGSKA (reference sequence). The length of the CDR3 is 15 residues. The V and J ends lost 0 bases and 6 bases, in that order; junction bases with no gene match: 6. The CDR3 reads CSARDRDRGAGELFF. In DNA, the CDR3 is TGCAGTGCTAGAGATCGTGACAGGGGAGCCGGGGAGCTGTTTTTT.

This clonotype was recorded at least ten times. The chain joins TRBV7-2 to TRBJ1-5; a possible D gene is TRBD1 (5 bases). The CDR3 totals 15 residues. CDR1 and CDR2 (germline): SGHTA, FQGNSA. Trimming took off 5 bases at V and 4 bases at J, with 15 bases between the two ends. The CDR3 nucleotides are TGTGCCAGCAGCCCGGATTCAGGGAAGAATCAGCCCCAGCATTTT. Protein product: CASSPDSGKNQPQHF.

Many counts were recorded for this clonotype. The chain recombines TRBV20-1 with TRBJ1-2; D call uncertain. Looked up from germline, CDR1 is DFQATT and CDR2 is SNEGSKA (reference sequence). This CDR3 spans 11 amino acids. Trimming pared 1 base from V and 9 bases from J, leaving 9 bases between. In nucleotides, the CDR3 is TGCAGTGCTAGAGGTTTATGGAGCTACACCTTC. It yields the protein CSARGLWSYTF.

This clonotype was detected ten times or more. The chain combines TRBV7-2 with TRBJ2-1; D may be TRBD1 or TRBD2 (5 bases each). The CDR3 loop spans 14 amino acids. V was trimmed by 6 bases and J by 3 bases, leaving 12 bases between them. Germline V lookup: CDR1 SGHTA, CDR2 FQGNSA. CDR3 sequence reads: CASSPGPGYNEQFF. CDR3 nucleotides: TGTGCCAGCAGTCCGGGACCTGGCTACAATGAGCAGTTCTTC.

In DNA form, the CDR3 reads TGCGCCAGCAGCTTCGGACTAGCGGGGAACAATGAGCAGTTCTTC. Translation gives CASSFGLAGNNEQFF. The chain uses TRBV5-1 and TRBJ2-1, with 12 bases matching TRBD2. Germline trimming cut 2 bases from V and 5 bases from J; bases unmatched to any gene: 2. The CDR3 is 15 residues long. CDR1 is SGHRS and CDR2 is YFSETQ in the germline V gene.

This sequence joins TRBV28 and TRBJ1-3; no clear D gene. V shed 4 bases and J shed 3 bases, with 7 bases lying between them. The CDR3 length is 13 residues. Germline assignment: CDR1 MDHEN and CDR2 SYDVKM. Here the CDR3 reads CASSSLVGNTIYF. The CDR3 nucleotides are TGTGCCAGCAGTTCCCTCGTTGGAAACACCATATATTTT.

This clonotype was seen once. V gene TRBV3-1 combines with J gene TRBJ1-4; 7 bases match TRBD1. Losses at the gene ends were 6 bases for V and 3 bases for J; bases not matched to a gene: 13. The CDR3 length is 17 residues. Germline V gene data show CDR1 as LGHDT and CDR2 as YNNKEL (reference sequence). The CDR3 DNA reads as TGTGCCAGCAGGGAAAACAGGATGCAGGGGGCTAATGAAAAACTGTTTTTT. Protein sequence: CASRENRMQGANEKLFF.

In its sample, this clonotype was seen many times. This sequence joins TRBV7-3 and TRBJ2-5; a weak D match, TRBD2 (6 bases). V lost 5 bases to trimming and J lost 7 bases, with 20 bases between them. This CDR3 comprises 15 residues. CDR1 is SGHTA and CDR2 is FQGTGA in the germline V gene. DNA of the CDR3: TGTGCCAGCAGCCCCTCTGGCGGAGGGGCTGGGACCCAGTACTTC. Its protein product is CASSPSGGGAGTQYF.

In this sample, this clonotype turned up many times. The rearrangement links TRBV5-1 to TRBJ1-2; D gene uncertain. Germline V gene data show CDR1 as SGHRS and CDR2 as YFSETQ. V lost 0 bases and J 4 bases, leaving 4 bases between the germline ends. The CDR3 length is 12 residues. This CDR3 is CASSLASYGYTF. The CDR3 DNA reads TGCGCCAGCAGCTTGGCCAGCTATGGCTACACCTTC.

Notes on this clonotype: With a much larger clone just one base away, this may be a read error. This chain uses TRBV7-6 with TRBJ1-4; tentative D call: TRBD1 (5 bases). Germline-derived CDR1 and CDR2 are SGHVS and FNYEAQ. This CDR3 is built from 14 residues. V was shortened by 5 bases and J by 11 bases, with 18 bases between the two germline ends. Written as DNA, the CDR3 is TGTGCCAGCAGCCTGACCGGGGCGGCTGACAAACTGTTTTTT. Encoded protein: CASSLTGAADKLFF.

This clonotype was found many times. The chain has TRBV20-1 and TRBJ1-1; TRBD1 is a possible D gene (5 bases). Trimming removed 3 bases from V and 4 bases from J, with 12 bases in between. This CDR3 contains 13 residues. The germline gives CDR1 DFQATT, CDR2 SNEGSKA (reference sequence). CDR3 nucleotides: TGCAGTGCTAGTAATCTTGGGGGCACTGAAGCTTTCTTT. This codes for CSASNLGGTEAFF.

This clonotype appeared many times. The chain links TRBV20-1 to TRBJ2-7; perhaps TRBD2 as D (7 bases). The CDR3 covers 13 residues. Germline CDR1 and CDR2: DFQATT and SNEGSKA (reference sequence). V was cut by 7 bases and J by 3 bases, with 16 bases left in between. The CDR3 bases are TGCAGTGTCCGGGGGGCGAGGAACTACGAGCAGTACTTC. Residues: CSVRGARNYEQYF.

This clonotype occurred many times. The chain uses TRBV7-2 and TRBJ1-2; 7 nucleotides agree with TRBD1. CDR3 length: 13 residues. Germline-derived CDR1 and CDR2 are SGHTA and FQGNSA. V shed 4 bases and J 5 bases; nucleotides not matched to a gene: 4. The DNA for the CDR3 is TGTGCCAGCAGCTGGGGACAGAGATATGGCTACACCTTC. Translated: CASSWGQRYGYTF.

This clonotype was found many times. This chain links TRBV27 with TRBJ1-3; 7 bases match TRBD1. The CDR3 has 17 residues. J gave up 0 bases and V 5 bases, and 10 bases lay outside the gene matches. Germline CDR1 and CDR2: MNHEY and SMNVEV (reference sequence). The CDR3 loop reads CASSGGQPHYSGNTIYF. The CDR3 DNA reads as TGTGCCAGCAGTGGGGGACAGCCCCATTACTCTGGAAACACCATATATTTT.

At least ten counts were recorded for this clonotype. The chain joins TRBV20-1 to TRBJ2-5, with D possibly matching TRBD2 (7 bases). The CDR3 extends over 14 amino acids. Between the trimmed V and J ends, which lost 6 bases and 1 base, there was a span of 15 bases. The germline CDR1 and CDR2 sequences are DFQATT and SNEGSKA (reference sequence). The CDR3 DNA reads as TGCAGTGCCTTGGGGGGGGCCGGCCAAGAGACCCAGTACTTC. It translates to CSALGGAGQETQYF.

This clonotype was seen at least ten times. The chain uses TRBV7-9 and TRBJ2-7; a possible D gene is TRBD2 (6 bases). Looked up from germline, CDR1 is SEHNR and CDR2 is FQNEAQ (reference sequence). V lost 5 bases and J 2 bases, leaving 13 bases between the germline ends. The CDR3 sequence is 14 residues long. The CDR3 nucleotides are TGTGCCAGCAGCCCTAGCGCGGTTGCCTACGAGCAGTACTTC. Translated, it gives CASSPSAVAYEQYF.

This chain links TRBV25-1 with TRBJ1-1; 8 bases are a match to TRBD1. CDR1 is MGHDK and CDR2 is SYGVNS in the germline V gene. The CDR3 has 13 amino acids. V shed 4 bases, J shed 6 bases, and the junction held 4 bases outside the gene matches. The DNA of the CDR3 is TGTGCCAGCAGTGTTCAGGGGGCGGCTGAAGCTTTCTTT. Amino acids: CASSVQGAAEAFF.